This TCR beta chain is drawn from a study of T cell responses to AZD1222 COVID-19 vaccine. Study results and limitations: The breadth and depth of Spike-specific TCRs increased once two AZD1222 doses had been given.

Profiling relied on immunoSEQ multiplex PCR, and the TCRdb table lists in-frame clones only, not all of them. The profile shows approximately 120,000 clones, 75% to 90% of them singletons. Worth noting for this clone: Its specificity is unknown.

CDR1 MGHRA and CDR2 YSYEKL come from the germline V gene. Trimming removed 2 bases at V and 5 bases at J, with 12 bases between. This CDR3 region has 15 residues. The sample in question was peripheral blood, obtained 28 days after the second AZD1222 dose. This chain joins TRBV4-1 and TRBJ1-4; D is uncertain. This TCR derives from an adult who received the AZD1222 COVID-19 vaccine. As DNA, the CDR3 is TGCGCCAGCAGCCAAATTGGGTCAGCGAATGAAAAACTGTTTTTT. Its translation is CASSQIGSANEKLFF.